A selection of T cell receptor beta chains follows, all from one sample in a study of T cell clones after liver transplantation. Profiled with immunoSEQ multiplex PCR; TCRdb holds only in-frame clones, not every one. In the table there are fewer than 85,000 clones, about four fifths of which are singletons. This specimen consisted of CD4+ T cells from blood, obtained 12 months after liver transplant. The receptors shown here come from a human patient who received a liver transplant. Some T cells may be transferred from the graft donor. The CDR3 runs from the conserved cysteine through the conserved F or W. The D gene is left open where the match is weak. Clone size, where shown, is once, few, many, or a class for clones that have expanded.

cdr3_aa: CATFGQGGYTGELFF; cdr3_nt: TGTGCCACCTTCGGACAGGGGGGATACACCGGGGAGCTGTTTTTT; d_call: TRBD1; v_call: TRBV19; j_call: TRBJ2-2; clone_size: .
cdr3_aa: CASSFYSSDRNTEAFF; cdr3_nt: TGTGCCAGCAGCTTCTATAGTTCTGACAGGAACACTGAAGCTTTCTTT; d_call: .; v_call: TRBV5-6; j_call: TRBJ1-1; clone_size: .
cdr3_aa: CASSPGLAATLNEQYF; cdr3_nt: TGTGCCAGCAGCCCCGGACTAGCGGCCACCCTAAACGAGCAGTACTTC; d_call: TRBD2; v_call: TRBV11-2; j_call: TRBJ2-7; clone_size: .
cdr3_aa: CASSLGTGATFTEAFF; cdr3_nt: TGTGCCAGCAGCCTAGGGACAGGGGCGACGTTCACTGAAGCTTTCTTT; d_call: TRBD1; v_call: TRBV4-2; j_call: TRBJ1-1; clone_size: .
cdr3_aa: CASSPVTSGNYNEQFF; cdr3_nt: TGTGCCAGCAGTCCGGTAACTAGCGGGAATTACAATGAGCAGTTCTTC; d_call: TRBD2; v_call: TRBV28; j_call: TRBJ2-1; clone_size: .
cdr3_aa: CASSPQGSGNTIYF; cdr3_nt: TGTGCCAGCTCACCACAGGGCTCTGGAAACACCATATATTTT; d_call: .; v_call: TRBV18; j_call: TRBJ1-3; clone_size: .
cdr3_aa: CASSPPRGGFNTGELFF; cdr3_nt: TGTGCCAGCAGTCCCCCAAGAGGAGGGTTTAACACCGGGGAGCTGTTTTTT; d_call: .; v_call: TRBV28; j_call: TRBJ2-2; clone_size: few
cdr3_aa: CASSRGTSLETQYF; cdr3_nt: TGTGCCAGCAGCCGCGGGACTAGTTTGGAGACCCAGTACTTC; d_call: TRBD2; v_call: TRBV2; j_call: TRBJ2-5; clone_size: .
cdr3_aa: CASSRPGQGGEKLFF; cdr3_nt: TGCGCCAGCAGCCGACCGGGACAGGGAGGCGAAAAACTGTTTTTT; d_call: TRBD1; v_call: TRBV4-1; j_call: TRBJ1-4; clone_size: .
cdr3_aa: CASSRSIVETQYF; cdr3_nt: TGTGCCAGCAGCAGGTCCATAGTTGAGACCCAGTACTTC; d_call: .; v_call: TRBV7-3; j_call: TRBJ2-5; clone_size: .
cdr3_aa: CASSEGYEQYF; cdr3_nt: TGTGCCAGCAGTGAAGGGTACGAGCAGTACTTC; d_call: .; v_call: TRBV6-1; j_call: TRBJ2-7; clone_size: .
cdr3_aa: CATSRFRANTGELFF; cdr3_nt: TGTGCCACCAGCAGATTCCGGGCCAACACCGGGGAGCTGTTTTTT; d_call: .; v_call: TRBV15; j_call: TRBJ2-2; clone_size: .
cdr3_aa: CASSESFGGVTEAFF; cdr3_nt: TGTGCCAGCAGCGAGTCGTTTGGGGGAGTGACTGAAGCTTTCTTT; d_call: .; v_call: TRBV6-1; j_call: TRBJ1-1; clone_size: medium-sized
cdr3_aa: CASSQEALGGEAAAKNIQYF; cdr3_nt: TGCGCCAGCAGCCAAGAGGCCCTCGGGGGGGAGGCAGCAGCCAAAAACATTCAGTACTTC; d_call: TRBD2; v_call: TRBV4-1; j_call: TRBJ2-4; clone_size: once
cdr3_aa: CASSPFGTEAFF; cdr3_nt: TGTGCCAGCAGCCCATTTGGGACTGAAGCTTTCTTT; d_call: .; v_call: TRBV28; j_call: TRBJ1-1; clone_size: once
cdr3_aa: CASRDRTDTQYF; cdr3_nt: TGTGCCAGCCGCGACCGCACAGATACGCAGTATTTT; d_call: .; v_call: TRBV7-8; j_call: TRBJ2-3; clone_size: .
cdr3_aa: CASSFWDGQVRNQPQHF; cdr3_nt: TGTGCCAGCAGTTTTTGGGATGGACAGGTTCGTAATCAGCCCCAGCATTTT; d_call: TRBD1; v_call: TRBV28; j_call: TRBJ1-5; clone_size: .
cdr3_aa: CASSHTRAPEQYF; cdr3_nt: TGTGCCAGCAGCCACACCAGGGCCCCGGAGCAGTACTTC; d_call: .; v_call: TRBV7-8; j_call: TRBJ2-7; clone_size: .
cdr3_aa: CASSQEEAGYGYTF; cdr3_nt: TGCGCCAGCAGCCAAGAAGAGGCAGGGTATGGCTACACCTTC; d_call: .; v_call: TRBV4-3; j_call: TRBJ1-2; clone_size: .
cdr3_aa: CATSRDPPYEQYF; cdr3_nt: TGTGCCACCAGCAGAGATCCCCCTTACGAGCAGTACTTC; d_call: .; v_call: TRBV15; j_call: TRBJ2-7; clone_size: .
cdr3_aa: CASSETGSYSNQPQHF; cdr3_nt: TGTGCCAGCAGTGAGACAGGCTCTTATAGCAATCAGCCCCAGCATTTT; d_call: .; v_call: TRBV2; j_call: TRBJ1-5; clone_size: .
cdr3_aa: CASSVDRGQGGYTF; cdr3_nt: TGTGCCAGCAGTGTTGACAGGGGGCAAGGCGGCTACACCTTC; d_call: TRBD1; v_call: TRBV6-1; j_call: TRBJ1-2; clone_size: once
cdr3_aa: CASSPRQITDTQYF; cdr3_nt: TGTGCCAGCAGCCCTCGACAGATCACAGATACGCAGTATTTT; d_call: .; v_call: TRBV7-2; j_call: TRBJ2-3; clone_size: .
cdr3_aa: CASSPGVKGSNEKLFF; cdr3_nt: TGTGCCAGCAGTCCCGGGGTGAAGGGGAGTAATGAAAAACTGTTTTTT; d_call: .; v_call: TRBV5-4; j_call: TRBJ1-4; clone_size: .
cdr3_aa: CASSRGDRDRSGGYTF; cdr3_nt: TGTGCCAGTAGTAGAGGAGACCGGGACAGGAGCGGTGGCTACACCTTC; d_call: TRBD1; v_call: TRBV19; j_call: TRBJ1-2; clone_size: .
cdr3_aa: CASSFHFSNEQFF; cdr3_nt: TGTGCCAGCAGTTTCCACTTCAGCAATGAGCAGTTCTTC; d_call: .; v_call: TRBV28; j_call: TRBJ2-1; clone_size: .
cdr3_aa: CASSFKPGAGELFF; cdr3_nt: TGTGCCAGCAGCTTTAAGCCTGGGGCCGGGGAGCTGTTTTTT; d_call: .; v_call: TRBV7-3; j_call: TRBJ2-2; clone_size: .
cdr3_aa: CASSQIFAGASYEQYF; cdr3_nt: TGCGCCAGCAGCCAGATATTCGCGGGAGCGTCCTACGAGCAGTACTTC; d_call: TRBD2; v_call: TRBV4-3; j_call: TRBJ2-7; clone_size: .
cdr3_aa: CASMIETGGYEQYF; cdr3_nt: TGTGCCAGCATGATCGAGACAGGGGGCTACGAGCAGTACTTC; d_call: TRBD1; v_call: TRBV6-1; j_call: TRBJ2-7; clone_size: few
cdr3_aa: CASSEARPYNEQFF; cdr3_nt: TGTGCCAGCAGTGAAGCGAGACCTTACAATGAGCAGTTCTTC; d_call: .; v_call: TRBV6-1; j_call: TRBJ2-1; clone_size: .
cdr3_aa: CASSPSRNSGENIQYF; cdr3_nt: TGTGCCAGCAGCCCTAGCCGAAACAGCGGAGAAAACATTCAGTACTTC; d_call: .; v_call: TRBV7-8; j_call: TRBJ2-4; clone_size: .
cdr3_aa: CATAGNTIYF; cdr3_nt: TGTGCCACCGCTGGAAACACCATATATTTT; d_call: .; v_call: TRBV19; j_call: TRBJ1-3; clone_size: once
cdr3_aa: CASSPKYANTGELFF; cdr3_nt: TGTGCCAGCAGCCCGAAATACGCGAACACCGGGGAGCTGTTTTTT; d_call: .; v_call: TRBV7-6; j_call: TRBJ2-2; clone_size: .
cdr3_aa: CASTLTGIRGQPQHF; cdr3_nt: TGTGCCAGTACCCTGACTGGGATTCGTGGTCAGCCCCAGCATTTT; d_call: .; v_call: TRBV19; j_call: TRBJ1-5; clone_size: few
cdr3_aa: CASSPGTEPYGYTF; cdr3_nt: TGTGCCAGCAGCCCCGGGACAGAGCCCTATGGCTACACCTTC; d_call: TRBD1; v_call: TRBV7-6; j_call: TRBJ1-2; clone_size: few
cdr3_aa: CASSPRTDTQYF; cdr3_nt: TGTGCCAGTAGTCCCCGCACAGATACGCAGTATTTT; d_call: .; v_call: TRBV19; j_call: TRBJ2-3; clone_size: .
cdr3_aa: CSVGGRDQYNEQFF; cdr3_nt: TGCAGCGTTGGGGGGAGGGATCAATACAATGAGCAGTTCTTC; d_call: TRBD2; v_call: TRBV29-1; j_call: TRBJ2-1; clone_size: few
cdr3_aa: CASSVERGDYNEQFF; cdr3_nt: TGTGCCAGCAGCGTCGAGCGTGGCGACTACAATGAGCAGTTCTTC; d_call: .; v_call: TRBV6-6; j_call: TRBJ2-1; clone_size: .
cdr3_aa: CASSELNQPQHF; cdr3_nt: TGTGCCAGCAGTGAACTCAATCAGCCCCAGCATTTT; d_call: .; v_call: TRBV2; j_call: TRBJ1-5; clone_size: .
cdr3_aa: CASSEGPGTEAFF; cdr3_nt: TGTGCCAGCAGTGAGGGCCCGGGCACTGAAGCTTTCTTT; d_call: .; v_call: TRBV2; j_call: TRBJ1-1; clone_size: few
cdr3_aa: CASFRYSNTEAFF; cdr3_nt: TGTGCCAGCTTCCGATATTCGAACACTGAAGCTTTCTTT; d_call: .; v_call: TRBV28; j_call: TRBJ1-1; clone_size: .
cdr3_aa: CASSYARQGGRYEQYF; cdr3_nt: TGTGCCAGCAGTTACGCTCGACAGGGCGGACGGTACGAGCAGTACTTC; d_call: TRBD1; v_call: TRBV6-5; j_call: TRBJ2-7; clone_size: .
cdr3_aa: CASTVGGRVDNEQFF; cdr3_nt: TGTGCCAGCACTGTGGGGGGGCGCGTCGACAATGAGCAGTTCTTC; d_call: .; v_call: TRBV5-6; j_call: TRBJ2-1; clone_size: .
cdr3_aa: CASSHGTIKSNYGYTF; cdr3_nt: TGCGCCAGCAGCCACGGGACAATAAAATCTAACTATGGCTACACCTTC; d_call: .; v_call: TRBV4-1; j_call: TRBJ1-2; clone_size: .
cdr3_aa: CASSPGGQLRIPHGTNYGYTF; cdr3_nt: TGCGCCAGCAGTCCCGGCGGGCAGCTCCGAATACCCCACGGGACTAACTATGGCTACACCTTC; d_call: .; v_call: TRBV10-1; j_call: TRBJ1-2; clone_size: .
cdr3_aa: CASSFPGQMNTEAFF; cdr3_nt: TGTGCCAGCAGCTTTCCGGGACAGATGAACACTGAAGCTTTCTTT; d_call: TRBD1; v_call: TRBV5-4; j_call: TRBJ1-1; clone_size: few
cdr3_aa: CSVTPDRAGEQYF; cdr3_nt: TGCAGCGTCACCCCCGACAGGGCGGGGGAGCAGTACTTC; d_call: .; v_call: TRBV29-1; j_call: TRBJ2-7; clone_size: .
cdr3_aa: CASSFGAGWADTQYF; cdr3_nt: TGCGCCAGCAGTTTCGGGGCGGGATGGGCAGATACGCAGTATTTT; d_call: .; v_call: TRBV4-1; j_call: TRBJ2-3; clone_size: .
cdr3_aa: CASSWPGQQTF; cdr3_nt: TGTGCCAGCAGCTGGCCGGGACAGCAGACCTTT; d_call: TRBD1; v_call: TRBV7-3; j_call: TRBJ1-4; clone_size: .
cdr3_aa: CASSPDRLAFF; cdr3_nt: TGCGCCAGCAGCCCTGACAGGCTAGCTTTCTTT; d_call: .; v_call: TRBV10-2; j_call: TRBJ1-1; clone_size: .
cdr3_aa: CASSLLGPDTQYF; cdr3_nt: TGTGCCAGCAGTTTATTGGGACCAGATACGCAGTATTTT; d_call: .; v_call: TRBV27; j_call: TRBJ2-3; clone_size: .
cdr3_aa: CASRNGGQSNYGYTF; cdr3_nt: TGTGCCAGCAGAAATGGGGGACAGTCTAACTATGGCTACACCTTC; d_call: TRBD1; v_call: TRBV28; j_call: TRBJ1-2; clone_size: .
cdr3_aa: CASSIQGVSSYNEQFF; cdr3_nt: TGTGCCAGCAGCATACAGGGAGTAAGCTCCTACAATGAGCAGTTCTTC; d_call: .; v_call: TRBV7-3; j_call: TRBJ2-1; clone_size: .
cdr3_aa: CASSFLAGYEQYF; cdr3_nt: TGTGCCAGCAGTTTTTTGGCGGGATACGAGCAGTACTTC; d_call: .; v_call: TRBV27; j_call: TRBJ2-7; clone_size: .
cdr3_aa: CASSRTVGETQYF; cdr3_nt: TGTGCCAGCAGTAGGACGGTGGGGGAGACCCAGTACTTC; d_call: .; v_call: TRBV27; j_call: TRBJ2-5; clone_size: .
cdr3_aa: CAISVEGTGNTIYF; cdr3_nt: TGTGCCATCAGTGTGGAGGGGACTGGAAACACCATATATTTT; d_call: .; v_call: TRBV10-3; j_call: TRBJ1-3; clone_size: few
cdr3_aa: CASSKNPDRGTEAFF; cdr3_nt: TGCGCCAGCAGTAAAAACCCGGACAGAGGCACTGAAGCTTTCTTT; d_call: .; v_call: TRBV5-1; j_call: TRBJ1-1; clone_size: .
cdr3_aa: CASSAGGTGSEQYF; cdr3_nt: TGTGCCAGCAGCGCAGGGGGGACAGGGAGCGAGCAGTACTTC; d_call: TRBD1; v_call: TRBV5-8; j_call: TRBJ2-7; clone_size: .
cdr3_aa: CATFDRLSNQPQHF; cdr3_nt: TGTGCCACATTCGACAGGTTGAGCAATCAGCCCCAGCATTTT; d_call: .; v_call: TRBV28; j_call: TRBJ1-5; clone_size: .